This is a list of T cell receptor beta chains from one sample in a study of response to subunit inactivated influenza vaccine. TCRdb re-called the RT-PCR reads with MiXCR, one entry per CDR3 protein. The table shows around 470,000 distinct CDR3 sequences, with roughly 7.9% occurring only once. The specimen comprised PBMCs from blood, sampled around 25 months after vaccination. The receptors come from a man between 50 and 70 years old who received an inactivated influenza vaccine. The CDR3 runs from the conserved cysteine through the conserved F or W. A D gene is named only where the DNA matches it firmly. The size field is filled for only some rows; it gives once, few, many or a size class.

J gene,D gene,V gene,clone size,CDR3 DNA,CDR3 protein
TRBJ2-1,.,TRBV15,many,TGTGCCACCAGCAGACCTCCGGGGCCGGTAAAGTTCTTC,CATSRPPGPVKFF
TRBJ1-1,.,TRBV3-1,few,TGTGCCAGCAGCCAAGGGGAAAAGGCTTTCTTT,CASSQGEKAFF
TRBJ2-1,.,TRBV29-1,few,TGCAGCGACAGAGCGGTCGGTGAGCAGTTCTTC,CSDRAVGEQFF
TRBJ1-1,.,TRBV20-1,few,TGCAGTGCTAGCAAAGACAGGGAAGCTTTCTTT,CSASKDREAFF
TRBJ2-3,.,TRBV30,few,TGTGCCTGGAGTCGTCTGGGAAGTACGCAGTATTTT,CAWSRLGSTQYF
TRBJ2-7,.,TRBV5-1,.,TGCGCCAGCAGCTTGGGGGTAGGATCAAACTACGAGCAGTACTTC,CASSLGVGSNYEQYF
TRBJ2-5,.,TRBV6-2/TRBV6-3,few,TGTGCCAGCACCTCTAAGAGGGCCCAGTACTTC,CASTSKRAQYF
TRBJ2-3,.,TRBV4-2,many,TGTGCCAGCAGCCACAGGCCGAGCACAGATACGCAGTATTTT,CASSHRPSTDTQYF
TRBJ2-7,.,TRBV12-1,many,TGTGCCAGCAGCTTCTATCCAGAAGTGGAGCAGTACTTC,CASSFYPEVEQYF
TRBJ2-7,TRBD2,TRBV7-2,few,TGTGCCAGCAGCTTCAGCGGGAGTCACTACGAGCAGTACTTC,CASSFSGSHYEQYF
TRBJ2-7,.,TRBV16,few,TGTGCCAGCAGCACCGGGACACAATACGAGCAGTACTTC,CASSTGTQYEQYF
TRBJ1-5,.,TRBV27,few,TGTGCCAGCAGTTTACGGGCTTCTAGGCAGCCCCAGCATTTT,CASSLRASRQPQHF
TRBJ2-3,TRBD2,TRBV9,few,TGTGCCAGCAGCGTAAGCGGGGGGACTTACACAGATACGCAGTATTTT,CASSVSGGTYTDTQYF
TRBJ2-2,.,TRBV5-1,many,TGCGCCAGCAGCTTTATGGGGACGGACACCGGGGAGCTGTTTTTT,CASSFMGTDTGELFF
TRBJ1-5,.,TRBV25-1,.,TGTGCCAGCACTTCCTCAGGGTTAGGCAATCAGCCCCAGCATTTT,CASTSSGLGNQPQHF
TRBJ2-5,TRBD2,TRBV20-1,few,TGCAGTGCTAGTTCGGCGGGAGGTCGGAAAGAGACCCAGTACTTC,CSASSAGGRKETQYF
TRBJ2-3,.,TRBV11-2,many,TGCGCCAGCAGCATACAGGGATCCGGCACAGATACGCAGTATTTT,CASSIQGSGTDTQYF
TRBJ2-4,TRBD1,TRBV4-3,.,TGCGCCAGCAGCCAAGAGAGCAGGGGGAAAAACATTCAGTACTTC,CASSQESRGKNIQYF
TRBJ2-3,.,TRBV15,many,TGTGCCACCAGCAGAGTAGAAGGACAGCACTTACAACTTATCACAGATACGCAGTATTTT,CATSRVEGQHLQLITDTQYF
TRBJ2-7,.,TRBV7-8,many,TGTGCCAGCAGCTTAGAGGGGGTCTACGAGCAGTACTTC,CASSLEGVYEQYF
TRBJ2-1,TRBD1,TRBV10-3,many,TGTGCCATCAGTGAGACCGGGACAGGGGCCTACAATGAGCAGTTCTTC,CAISETGTGAYNEQFF
TRBJ2-6,.,TRBV7-3,.,TGTGCCAGCAGCTTAACGTCGCCGCCTTCGGGCGGGGCCAACGTCCTGACTTTC,CASSLTSPPSGGANVLTF
TRBJ2-5,TRBD1,TRBV7-9,many,TGTGCCAGCAGCTTCGGGACAGTAGAGACCCAGTACTTC,CASSFGTVETQYF
TRBJ1-5,TRBD1,TRBV6-1,.,TGTGCCAGCAGCGAGCGACAGGGCAACAATCAGCCCCAGCATTTT,CASSERQGNNQPQHF
TRBJ2-2,TRBD2,TRBV4-2,.,TGTGCCAGCAGCCCGACTAGCGGGAGAGAGGATACCGGGGAGCTGTTTTTT,CASSPTSGREDTGELFF
TRBJ2-1,TRBD2,TRBV11-2,.,TGTGCCAGCAGCTTAGGTACTAGCGGGCACAATGAGCAGTTCTTC,CASSLGTSGHNEQFF
TRBJ1-1,TRBD1,TRBV2,.,TGTGCCAGCGGGGGGACAGAGAACACTGAAGCTTTCTTT,CASGGTENTEAFF
TRBJ1-1,.,TRBV15,.,TGTGCCACCAGCATTCCGGGGGTCACTGAAGCTTTCTTT,CATSIPGVTEAFF
TRBJ2-3,TRBD2,TRBV4-2,few,TGTGCCAGCAGCCAAGAGATTAGCGGGAGTGGGGTGGTTACGCAGTATTTT,CASSQEISGSGVVTQYF
TRBJ2-2,.,TRBV11-1,.,TGTGCCAGCAGCTTATCAGGGGCGGATGGCGGGGAGCTGTTTTTT,CASSLSGADGGELFF
TRBJ1-4,.,TRBV6-1,.,TGTGCCAGCAGACCGCCCACAAAAAACAGGGAGACTAATGAAAAACTGTTTTTT,CASRPPTKNRETNEKLFF
TRBJ1-6,TRBD1,TRBV6-1,.,TGTGCCAGCAGTGAAGTCGTGGGACAGTTTTATTCACCCCTCCACTTT,CASSEVVGQFYSPLHF
TRBJ2-3,TRBD2,TRBV6-1,few,TGTGCCATCCTCACCCCCGGGAGGGGGGATACGCAGTATTTT,CAILTPGRGDTQYF
TRBJ2-7,.,TRBV4-2,.,TGTGCCAGCAGGGAGCTCCCCGCAGGGTCCTACGAGCGGTACTTC,CASRELPAGSYERYF
TRBJ2-1,.,TRBV20-1,many,TGCAGTGCTAGAACGCCTAGCTCCTACAATGAGCAGTTCTTC,CSARTPSSYNEQFF
TRBJ2-2,.,TRBV4-3,few,TGCGCCAGCAGCCAAGAACTAGGGACATATGGAAAGTCCGGGGAGCTGTTTTTT,CASSQELGTYGKSGELFF
TRBJ2-7,TRBD2,TRBV11-2,once,TGTGCCAGCAGCTTAAGGGGGACTAGCGGGAGGAGAACCTACGAGCAGTACTTC,CASSLRGTSGRRTYEQYF
TRBJ2-7,.,TRBV5-1,.,TGCGCCAGCAGCTTGGGGTCAGAGAGCTCCTACGAGCAGTACTTC,CASSLGSESSYEQYF
TRBJ1-1,.,TRBV6-2/TRBV6-3,many,TGTGCCAGCGGAATCCAGACATTGATGAACACTGAAGCTTTCTTT,CASGIQTLMNTEAFF
TRBJ2-5,.,TRBV5-4,few,TGTGCCAGCAGTGGGACCTACCAAGAGACCCAGTACTTC,CASSGTYQETQYF
TRBJ2-7,TRBD1,TRBV28,few,TGTGCCAGCAGTTTATTGCATTTAGGACAGGGGTCCAGCTCCTACGAGCAGTACTTC,CASSLLHLGQGSSSYEQYF
TRBJ2-1,.,TRBV28,few,TGTGCCAGCAGCGGCCGGAGCGATTACAATGAGCAGTTCTTC,CASSGRSDYNEQFF
TRBJ1-4,.,TRBV27,few,TGTGCCAGCAGTTTATTCTTCCGTGGTGGGGACAAACCAACTAATGAAAAACTGTTTTTT,CASSLFFRGGDKPTNEKLFF
TRBJ2-5,.,TRBV2,few,TGTGCCATAGGATCCGGGGACACAGCTAGGGAGACCCAGTACTTC,CAIGSGDTARETQYF
TRBJ2-7,.,TRBV29-1,few,TGCAGCGCCCTTGGTAGGGAATACGAGCAGTACTTC,CSALGREYEQYF
TRBJ1-3,.,TRBV18,.,TGTGCCAGCTCAACCGGGAATGGAAACACCATATATTTT,CASSTGNGNTIYF
TRBJ1-2,TRBD1,TRBV6-5,many,TGTGCCAGCCGAGGTCAGGGGGAAGGCTACACCTTC,CASRGQGEGYTF
TRBJ2-1,TRBD1,TRBV20-1,many,TGCAGTGCTAGATCCCCGACAGGGGGCTTCTACAATGAGCAGTTCTTC,CSARSPTGGFYNEQFF
TRBJ2-7,TRBD1,TRBV20-1,.,TGCAGTGCCAAGACAGGGGCCGAGCAGTACTTC,CSAKTGAEQYF
TRBJ2-1,.,TRBV29-1,many,TGCAGCGTTGATAAAGGGCAGGGGTCCTACAATGAGCAGTTCTTC,CSVDKGQGSYNEQFF